This TCR beta chain was documented in a study of T-cell reconstitution after alpha-beta-depleted transplantation in children. Study-level results: Approximately two months post-transplant, alpha-beta T cells reportedly originated from several hundred expanded graft clones.

Germline V lookup: CDR1 WSHSY, CDR2 SAAADI. The CDR3 sequence is 14 residues long. V gave up 6 bases and J gave up 6 bases; unmatched junction bases: 6. TCRbeta library construction was performed incorporating unique molecular identifiers. MiXCR, applied by TCRdb to the PCR reads, yields one record per CDR3 protein. The repertoire includes around 190,000 distinct CDR3 sequences, 6.6% of them detected once, and 5.5% sits in the top ten. This clonotype was observed a handful of times. No antigen is known for it. The chain is built from TRBV10-2 and TRBJ2-1; 9 bases are a match to TRBD2. This sequence originates from a boy between 2 and 15 years old with acute lymphoblastic leukemia, due to receive a stem cell transplant. The input for sequencing was PBMCs, taken before TCRalphabeta/CD19-depleted stem cell transplant. The CDR3 sequence: CASSPGLASNEQFF. The CDR3 coding sequence is TGCGCCAGCAGCCCCGGACTAGCGTCCAATGAGCAGTTCTTC.